Detailed here is one T cell receptor (beta chain). Its antigen is not identified. The data stem from a study of cytomegalovirus exposure and HLA in healthy donors. Findings of the study overall: Based on reports, TCR beta sequences accurately predicted HLA-A and HLA-B alleles for most subjects. Across donors, most TCRs were seen rarely, yet some public ones were widespread. Later findings reportedly placed an Asian-associated ancestry cluster below the 666-donor mean for N-insertions.

The PCR employed 60 Vbeta primers together with 13 Jbeta primers. Assay used: immunoSEQ multiplex PCR; TCRdb lists only in-frame clones, some missing. The table records around 200,000 clones, over 70% of them present only once. The CDR3 extends over 17 amino acids. Per germline, CDR1 LGHNA and CDR2 YNFKEQ. V was clipped by 0 bases and J by 4 bases; unmatched bases: 6. The chain combines TRBV4-2 with TRBJ2-6; TRBD2 aligns across 7 bases. The source is a woman aged 60-75 years in good health and CMV-seropositive. Sequencing was done on a sample of PBMCs. The chain's CDR3 is CASSQDWGGVGANVLTF. CDR3 DNA sequence: TGTGCCAGCAGCCAAGACTGGGGAGGGGTCGGGGCCAACGTCCTGACTTTC.